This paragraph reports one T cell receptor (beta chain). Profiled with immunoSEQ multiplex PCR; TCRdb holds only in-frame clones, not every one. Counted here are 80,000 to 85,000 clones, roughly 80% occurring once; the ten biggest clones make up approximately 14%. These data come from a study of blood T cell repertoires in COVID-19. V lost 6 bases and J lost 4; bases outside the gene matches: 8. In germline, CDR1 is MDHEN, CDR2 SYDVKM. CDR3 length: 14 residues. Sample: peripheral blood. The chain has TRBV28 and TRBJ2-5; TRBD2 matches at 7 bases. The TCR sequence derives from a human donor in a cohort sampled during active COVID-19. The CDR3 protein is CASSPMGGLETQYF. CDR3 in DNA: TGTGCCAGCAGCCCTATGGGAGGGTTAGAGACCCAGTACTTC.